This passage covers 29 T cell receptor beta chains from one sample sequenced in a study of beta chain features in type 1 diabetes. The authors reverse transcribed all of the isolated RNA, so sequencing captured expressed TCRB transcripts. This table comes from immunoSEQ multiplex PCR, and its TCRdb copy is limited to in-frame clones, with some not included. The sample consists of about 400,000 clones, roughly 12% of them appearing once. The source material was naive CD4+ T cells from blood. Receptors originate from a man aged 18 to 29 in good health.

This sequence joins TRBV4-1 and TRBJ2-2; possibly TRBD1 for D (6 bases). The CDR3 is made up of 16 amino acids. Germline V gene lookup returns CDR1 MGHRA and CDR2 YSYEKL. V was shortened by 4 bases and J by 6 bases, with 18 bases between the two germline ends. The CDR3 loop reads CASSPSSNRVAGELFF. As DNA, the CDR3 is TGCGCCAGCAGCCCGTCTTCGAACAGGGTAGCCGGGGAGCTGTTTTTT.

This chain links TRBV9 with TRBJ2-1, with 8 nucleotides matching TRBD2. The CDR3 consists of 15 residues. Trimming took 2 bases from V and 2 from J; bases not matched to a gene: 3. In germline, CDR1 is SGDLS, CDR2 YYNGEE. The CDR3 nucleotides read TGTGCCAGCAGCGTGAGCGGGGGTCCCTACAATGAGCAGTTCTTC. This encodes CASSVSGGPYNEQFF.

This clone has more than one count but fewer than ten. V gene TRBV28 combines with J gene TRBJ1-1, with 10 bases fitting TRBD1. The CDR3 totals 13 residues. The germline gives CDR1 MDHEN, CDR2 SYDVKM. Losses at the gene ends were 8 bases for V and 11 bases for J; bases not matched to a gene: 11. The CDR3 sequence: CASVGTGEVRAFF. The CDR3 coding sequence is TGTGCCAGCGTGGGGACAGGGGAGGTCCGGGCTTTCTTT.

Notes on this clone: It may be a read error: a sequence one base away is much more abundant. V and J are TRBV28 and TRBJ2-5; unclear D gene. Trimming took off 2 bases at V and 4 bases at J, with 2 bases between the two ends. CDR3 size: 11 residues. Germline CDR1 is MDHEN and CDR2 is SYDVKM. The CDR3 region is CASSLLETQYF. Written as DNA, the CDR3 is TGTGCCAGCAGTTTACTAGAGACCCAGTACTTC.

V is TRBV5-4 and J is TRBJ2-3; tentative D call: TRBD2 (6 bases). CDR3 size: 15 residues. The germline V gene encodes CDR1 SGHNT and CDR2 YYREEE (reference sequence). The V end lost 4 bases, the J end lost 1 base, and 13 bases lay between the germline ends. The CDR3 nucleotides read TGTGCCAGCAGCCCGCGGTCTAGCGGCACAGATACGCAGTATTTT. Translating it yields CASSPRSSGTDTQYF.

The J gene is TRBJ2-1, the V gene TRBV13, with TRBD2 identical over 12 bases. This CDR3 has 15 amino acids. V was pared by 4 bases and J by 5 bases, with 3 bases of the junction left unmatched. CDR1 is PRHDT and CDR2 is FYEKMQ in the germline V gene (reference sequence). The CDR3 sequence is CASSSGLAGNNEQFF. CDR3 DNA: TGTGCCAGCAGCTCTGGACTAGCGGGGAACAATGAGCAGTTCTTC.

This clone has more than one count but fewer than ten. The chain joins TRBV5-1 to TRBJ2-1, with D possibly being TRBD1 (6 bases). Germline V gene lookup returns CDR1 SGHRS and CDR2 YFSETQ. CDR3 length: 16 residues. Trimming stripped 3 bases from V and 5 bases from J, with 18 bases between. DNA of the CDR3: TGCGCCAGCAGCTCCCCTCAGGGGTTTTTGGACAATGAGCAGTTCTTC. Encoded protein: CASSSPQGFLDNEQFF.

This clone was detected only a few times. Mismatch with germline at one junction end may stem from a read error. The gene calls are TRBV12-5 and TRBJ2-1; D is possibly TRBD1 (6 bases). In germline, CDR1 is LGHNT, CDR2 FRNRAP. The CDR3 is 17 residues long. CDR3 nucleotides: TGTGCTAGTGATTTGCAGGGGATGCAAGTCAGCGGCAATGAGCAGTTCTTC. Its translation is CASDLQGMQVSGNEQFF.

In its sample, this clone was seen a few times. V gene TRBV29-1 combines with J gene TRBJ1-5, with TRBD1 matching 10 bases. The CDR3 has 14 amino acids. The germline V gene encodes CDR1 SQVTM and CDR2 ANQGSEA. J gave up 2 bases and V 6 bases, and 4 bases lay outside the gene matches. In DNA form, the CDR3 reads TGCAGCGTAGGAGGGACAGGGGGCAATCAGCCCCAGCATTTT. Translated: CSVGGTGGNQPQHF. The variable domain in full, completed from reference TRBV29-1 and TRBJ1-5, reads SAVISQKPSRDICQRGTSLTIQCQVDSQVTMMFWYRQQPGQSLTLIATANQGSEATYESGFVIDKFPISRPNLTFSTLTVSNMSPEDSSIYLCSVGGTGGNQPQHFGDGTRLSIL.

The V and J genes are TRBV5-1 and TRBJ2-7, with D tentatively TRBD2 (7 bases). The germline CDR1 and CDR2 sequences are SGHRS and YFSETQ. The V and J ends lost 0 bases and 2 bases respectively, with 15 bases between them. The CDR3 loop spans 16 amino acids. This CDR3 reads CASSLGAGQHTYEQYF. As DNA, the CDR3 is TGCGCCAGCAGCTTGGGAGCGGGACAACACACCTACGAGCAGTACTTC.

The genes are TRBV9 and TRBJ2-2, with D possibly TRBD2 on 7 matching bases. The CDR3 loop spans 15 amino acids. With 0 bases removed from V and 7 bases from J, the gap between germline ends came to 13 bases. Germline lookup yields CDR1 SGDLS and CDR2 YYNGEE. The CDR3 DNA reads TGTGCCAGCAGCGTAGTGGGGGGGGCCGGCGGGGAGCTGTTTTTT. This translates into CASSVVGGAGGELFF.

This clone has a handful of counts. The V gene is TRBV28, the J gene TRBJ2-7; 7 positions agree with TRBD1. This CDR3 is 13 amino acids long. Trimming took 5 bases from V and 3 from J; bases not matched to a gene: 4. Germline assignment: CDR1 MDHEN and CDR2 SYDVKM. CDR3 residues: CASSVPGGYEQYF. In DNA, the CDR3 is TGTGCCAGCAGTGTTCCAGGGGGCTACGAGCAGTACTTC.

This chain joins TRBV30 and TRBJ1-5; 9 nucleotides match TRBD1. With V trimmed by 0 bases and J by 15 bases, 6 bases remained unmatched. The CDR3 is 12 residues long. CDR1 and CDR2 (germline): GTSNPN, SVGIG (reference sequence). CDR3 in DNA: TGTGCCTGGAGTGTCCGGCGGGACAGGGTGCATTTT. It yields the protein CAWSVRRDRVHF.

The chain joins TRBV11-2 to TRBJ2-7, with D perhaps TRBD1 (5 bases). Trimming cost V 3 bases and J 5 bases, with 11 bases left between them. Germline assignment: CDR1 SGHAT and CDR2 FQNNGV. The length of the CDR3 is 13 residues. In nucleotides, the CDR3 is TGTGCCAGCAGCTTTGCAGGGATCGACGAGCAGTACTTC. It translates to CASSFAGIDEQYF.

This rearrangement joins TRBV28 to TRBJ2-1, with TRBD2 matching 10 bases. The CDR3 covers 15 residues. Looked up from germline, CDR1 is MDHEN and CDR2 is SYDVKM. After removal of 5 bases from V and 8 bases from J, the junction contained 9 bases not matched to a gene. The CDR3 here is CASSPSGRAVHEQFF. The CDR3 nucleotides read TGTGCCAGCAGTCCCAGCGGGAGGGCCGTGCATGAGCAGTTCTTC.

The gene calls are TRBV9 and TRBJ2-3; 14 bases fit TRBD2. Germline-derived CDR1 and CDR2 are SGDLS and YYNGEE. With V trimmed by 4 bases and J by 12 bases, 10 bases remained unmatched. The CDR3 has 15 amino acids. For the CDR3, the DNA is TGTGCCAGCAGCTCTCAGACGACTAGCGGGGGGGCTCAGTATTTT. It codes for CASSSQTTSGGAQYF.

This clone was observed a handful of times. The gene calls are TRBV7-3 and TRBJ2-1; 11 bases are shared with TRBD2. Germline V gene data show CDR1 as SGHTA and CDR2 as FQGTGA. V lost 4 bases, J lost 10 bases, and 6 bases stayed unmatched. This CDR3 is built from 14 residues. CDR3 DNA sequence: TGTGCCAGCAGCTCCTCGGGACTAGCGGAGGAGCAGTTCTTC. It is translated as CASSSSGLAEEQFF.

The rearrangement links TRBV5-6 to TRBJ2-1; 10 nucleotides align to TRBD1. Losses at the gene ends were 6 bases for V and 6 bases for J; bases not matched to a gene: 9. CDR1 and CDR2 (germline): SGHDT, YYEEEE. The CDR3 extends over 15 amino acids. The CDR3 region is CASTGEGQGINEQFF. As DNA, the CDR3 is TGTGCCAGCACCGGGGAGGGACAGGGGATCAATGAGCAGTTCTTC.

There are a few counts of this clone. The CDR3 protein is CASGLQTKGDEQFF. In DNA, the CDR3 is TGTGCCAGCGGGCTCCAAACGAAGGGGGATGAGCAGTTCTTC. This rearrangement joins TRBV28 to TRBJ2-1; perhaps TRBD1 as D (6 bases). This CDR3 has 14 amino acids. Trimming left V 8 bases short and J 8 bases short, with 19 bases between. CDR1 and CDR2 from the germline V gene are MDHEN and SYDVKM.

V is TRBV9 and J is TRBJ2-3; TRBD2 is a possible D gene (7 bases). Germline V gene lookup returns CDR1 SGDLS and CDR2 YYNGEE. This CDR3 region has 17 residues. Trimming shortened V by 6 bases and J by 1 base, and 21 bases separated the two germline ends. The CDR3 reads CASTPRGGEGGTDTQYF. The CDR3 nucleotides read TGTGCCAGCACTCCCCGAGGGGGGGAGGGGGGCACAGATACGCAGTATTTT. Based on the CDR3 plus reference TRBV9 and TRBJ2-3, the full variable domain is DSGVTQTPKHLITATGQRVTLRCSPRSGDLSVYWYQQSLDQGLQFLIQYYNGEERAKGNILERFSAQQFPDLHSELNLSSLELGDSALYFCASTPRGGEGGTDTQYFGPGTRLTVL.

This clone was seen only a few times. The chain joins TRBV28 to TRBJ1-1; a possible D gene is TRBD1 (5 bases). The CDR3 has 13 residues. Between the trimmed V and J ends, which lost 9 bases and 0 bases, there was a span of 11 bases. CDR1 and CDR2 (germline): MDHEN, SYDVKM. CDR3 nucleotides: TGTGCCAGTACACAGGTTGTGAACACTGAAGCTTTCTTT. Translation gives CASTQVVNTEAFF.

The rearrangement uses TRBV7-6 and TRBJ2-7; 10 nucleotides match TRBD2. The CDR3 is made up of 16 amino acids. The V gene's germline CDR1 is SGHVS and CDR2 FNYEAQ. The V and J ends lost 0 bases and 2 bases, in that order; junction bases with no gene match: 4. Written as DNA, the CDR3 is TGTGCCAGCAGCTTAGCGGGGAGCGGGAGGGCCTACGAGCAGTACTTC. It encodes CASSLAGSGRAYEQYF.

The V and J genes are TRBV6-6 and TRBJ1-1; a weak D match, TRBD1 (5 bases). The CDR3 loop spans 14 amino acids. With 8 bases removed from V and 4 bases from J, the gap between germline ends came to 17 bases. Germline lookup yields CDR1 MNHNY and CDR2 SVGAGI (reference sequence). DNA for the CDR3: TGTGCCAGCCTCGACGGGGGAGTCTTCACTGAAGCTTTCTTT. It is translated as CASLDGGVFTEAFF.

This chain connects TRBV29-1 to TRBJ1-1, with TRBD1 matching over 8 bases. Germline V CDR1 and CDR2: SQVTM, ANQGSEA. V dropped 7 bases and J dropped 1; count of bases not matched to a gene: 5. CDR3 length equals 13 residues. CDR3 amino acids: CSAGQGGNTEAFF. CDR3 DNA: TGCAGCGCAGGACAGGGAGGGAACACTGAAGCTTTCTTT.

This clone was seen a few times. V and J are TRBV7-9 and TRBJ1-2; 7 nucleotides agree with TRBD1. Germline trimming cut 3 bases from V and 4 bases from J; bases unmatched to any gene: 11. CDR1 and CDR2 from the germline V gene are SEHNR and FQNEAQ (reference sequence). The CDR3 consists of 16 residues. DNA for the CDR3: TGTGCCAGCAGCTTGTCGGCCAGATCAGGGGGCTATGGCTACACCTTC. It encodes CASSLSARSGGYGYTF.

This clone was recorded a few times. J is TRBJ2-7 and V is TRBV9; TRBD2 matches at 7 bases. Trimming removed 3 bases from V and 3 bases from J; junction bases left unmatched: 9. The germline CDR1 and CDR2 sequences are SGDLS and YYNGEE. The CDR3 length is 15 residues. CDR3: CASSALGRGVYEQYF. The CDR3, as DNA: TGTGCCAGCAGCGCCTTGGGACGGGGGGTCTACGAGCAGTACTTC.

The rearrangement joins TRBV6-4 to TRBJ2-1; possibly TRBD1 for D (6 bases). Between the trimmed V and J ends, which lost 6 bases and 3 bases, there was a span of 12 bases. The CDR3 length is 14 residues. Germline V gene lookup returns CDR1 MRHNA and CDR2 SNTAGT. The CDR3, as DNA: TGTGCCAGCAGCGCGGACAGTCGCTACAATGAGCAGTTCTTC. Protein: CASSADSRYNEQFF.

In this sample, this clone turned up a few times. The genes are TRBV19 and TRBJ1-5, with D possibly matching TRBD1 (6 bases). V was shortened by 9 bases and J by 9 bases, with 21 bases between the two germline ends. Germline V CDR1 and CDR2: LNHDA, SQIVND (reference sequence). CDR3 length: 14 amino acids. This CDR3 is CASRDGQRSRPQHF. The CDR3 DNA sequence: TGTGCCAGCAGGGATGGACAGCGTTCCAGGCCCCAGCATTTT. The full variable domain, with the rest looked up from reference TRBV19 and TRBJ1-5, is DGGITQSPKYLFRKEGQNVTLSCEQNLNHDAMYWYRQDPGQGLRLIYYSQIVNDFQKGDIAEGYSVSREKKESFPLTVTSAQKNPTAFYLCASRDGQRSRPQHFGDGTRLSIL.

The gene calls are TRBV30 and TRBJ1-2; maybe TRBD1 (6 bases). The CDR3 totals 15 residues. V was trimmed by 1 base and J by 2 bases, leaving 14 bases between them. The germline CDR1 and CDR2 sequences are GTSNPN and SVGIG (reference sequence). The DNA of the CDR3 is TGTGCCTGGAGTGCCCGGACAGCGCCGAACTATGGCTACACCTTC. The encoded protein is CAWSARTAPNYGYTF.